Listed here are 15 T cell receptor beta chains from one sample, sequenced in a study of spatial heterogeneity in lung cancer. Stated time point: sample taken at primary tumor resection. Sequencing was performed on whole RNA extracted from tumor and nontumor lung tissue, or from frozen PBMC, and the material was left unsorted. TCRdb called the 5' RACE reads again in MiXCR, with one record for every CDR3 protein. The sample lists about 25,000 distinct CDR3 sequences; 5.5% to 8.5% were seen once. Sequencing was performed on PBMCs, taken at surgery. Receptor source: a male donor with early-stage non-small cell lung cancer.

This clonotype showed up many times. This rearrangement joins TRBV28 to TRBJ1-1; TRBD1 aligns across 10 bases. Germline V CDR1 and CDR2: MDHEN, SYDVKM. Trimming cost V 7 bases and J 12 bases; bases outside gene matches: 8. The length of the CDR3 is 12 residues. The DNA of the CDR3 is TGTGCCAGCAACGGACAGGGGGTAGTGTCTTTCTTT. Amino acid sequence: CASNGQGVVSFF.

This clonotype was detected many times. The chain carries TRBV3-1 and TRBJ2-2; tentative D call: TRBD1 (7 bases). V was shortened by 4 bases and J by 3 bases, with 15 bases between the two germline ends. The CDR3 is 16 amino acids. Germline lookup yields CDR1 LGHDT and CDR2 YNNKEL (reference sequence). For the CDR3, the DNA is TGTGCCAGCAGCCCTTGGAGGGGGCAGGACACCGGGGAGCTGTTTTTT. Encoded protein: CASSPWRGQDTGELFF.

Ten or more counts support this clonotype. Here the CDR3 reads CASNDGLASTDTQYF. The CDR3 nucleotides read TGCGCCAGCAACGACGGACTTGCCAGCACAGATACGCAGTATTTT. This chain links TRBV5-1 with TRBJ2-3; TRBD2 might be the D (5 bases). V lost 6 bases and J 0 bases, leaving 14 bases between the germline ends. The germline V gene encodes CDR1 SGHRS and CDR2 YFSETQ. This CDR3 contains 15 residues.

This clonotype was counted a single time. A much larger clone differs by one base, so this may be a read error. The J gene is TRBJ2-7, the V gene TRBV6-1; TRBD1 aligns across 8 bases. The CDR3 consists of 14 residues. Germline V gene data show CDR1 as MNHNS and CDR2 as SASEGT. Here the CDR3 DNA reads TGTGCCAGCAGACACCCGGGACAGGACTACGAGCTGTACTTC. Translated, it gives CASRHPGQDYELYF.

In its sample, this clonotype was seen many times. The chain has TRBV20-1 and TRBJ1-2; D remains ambiguous. V was pared by 7 bases and J by 2 bases, with 8 bases between. The CDR3 is 11 amino acids. Germline V gene data show CDR1 as DFQATT and CDR2 as SNEGSKA (reference sequence). The CDR3 DNA reads as TGCAGTGAGAGGAGGAACTATGGCTACACCTTC. Amino acids: CSERRNYGYTF.

This clonotype came up many times. This chain's CDR3 is CSARTGVEQYV. CDR3 nucleotide sequence: TGCAGTGCTAGGACAGGGGTCGAGCAGTACGTC. The chain has TRBV20-1 and TRBJ2-7; 8 bases align to TRBD1. CDR1 DFQATT and CDR2 SNEGSKA come from the germline V gene (reference sequence). V lost 3 bases, J lost 6 bases, and 1 base stayed unmatched. This CDR3 contains 11 residues.

This clonotype qualifies as medium-sized. This chain connects TRBV5-1 to TRBJ1-5; 8 nucleotides align to TRBD1. This CDR3 spans 15 amino acids. The V gene's germline CDR1 is SGHRS and CDR2 YFSETQ. V was pared by 4 bases and J by 5 bases, with 8 bases of the junction left unmatched. The CDR3 DNA sequence: TGCGCCAGCAGCCTCGAGGGACAGGTCCATCAGCCCCAGCATTTT. Its translation is CASSLEGQVHQPQHF.

This clonotype was detected many times. This chain connects TRBV6-6 to TRBJ2-7; D is unclear. Germline lookup yields CDR1 MNHNY and CDR2 SVGAGI (reference sequence). V lost 5 bases and J 3 bases, leaving 11 bases between the germline ends. CDR3 length: 13 residues. CDR3 sequence reads: CASSPQEGYEQYV. The CDR3 DNA sequence: TGTGCCAGCAGTCCCCAGGAAGGCTACGAGCAGTACGTC.

The chain is built from TRBV5-1 and TRBJ2-3; D is unclear. The germline V and J ends were trimmed by 7 bases and 6 bases, with 12 bases remaining between them. CDR3 length: 12 residues. Germline assignment: CDR1 SGHRS and CDR2 YFSETQ. DNA of the CDR3: TGCGCCAGCTCCATAGGTTTTGATACGCAGTATTTT. Amino acid sequence: CASSIGFDTQYF.

This clonotype was seen at least ten times. The CDR3 nucleotides read TGTGCCAGCAGCCAAGGGGGAAATCAGCCCCAGCATTTT. Protein: CASSQGGNQPQHF. This chain links TRBV3-1 with TRBJ1-5; D unclear. V was shortened by 1 base and J by 4 bases, with 5 bases between the two germline ends. The CDR3 sequence is 13 residues long. Germline V lookup: CDR1 LGHDT, CDR2 YNNKEL (reference sequence).

This clonotype was counted at least ten times. The chain combines TRBV27 with TRBJ2-5; no clear D. Trimming took off 4 bases at V and 0 bases at J, with 0 bases between the two ends. Germline CDR1 and CDR2: MNHEY and SMNVEV (reference sequence). The CDR3 is 11 residues long. For the CDR3, the DNA is TGTGCCAGCAGTTACCAAGAGACCCAGTACTTC. Residues: CASSYQETQYF.

This clonotype was detected only once. This chain joins TRBV12-3 or TRBV12-4 and TRBJ1-5; TRBD1 is a possible D gene (5 bases). V was trimmed by 6 bases and J by 3 bases, leaving 15 bases between them. The CDR3 has 15 residues. The CDR3 sequence is CASRQAGHPNQPQHF. DNA for the CDR3: TGTGCCAGCAGGCAAGCAGGGCATCCCAATCAGCCCCAGCATTTT.

A few counts support this clonotype. The chain recombines TRBV27 with TRBJ1-4; TRBD1 is a possible D gene (5 bases). Germline loops: CDR1 MNHEY, CDR2 SMNVEV (reference sequence). V gave up 4 bases and J gave up 1 base, with 13 bases separating them. CDR3 length: 16 amino acids. CDR3 DNA: TGTGCCAGCAGTTACCCCGGACATATAACTAATGAAAAACTGTTTTTT. Translation: CASSYPGHITNEKLFF.

Many counts were recorded for this clonotype. V and J are TRBV2 and TRBJ2-7; TRBD1 or TRBD2 may be the D gene (5 bases each). Germline V lookup: CDR1 SNHLY, CDR2 FYNNEI. The CDR3 spans 13 residues. The V and J ends lost 0 bases and 13 bases respectively, with 16 bases between them. The CDR3 sequence is CASSEAWDRRQYV. For the CDR3, the DNA is TGTGCCAGCAGTGAAGCCTGGGACCGGAGACAATACGTC.

The chain couples TRBV5-1 to TRBJ2-2; no reliable D call. Germline values: CDR1 SGHRS, CDR2 YFSETQ. This CDR3 spans 14 amino acids. Trimming shortened V by 4 bases and J by 1 base, and 8 bases separated the two germline ends. CDR3: CASSPAGNTGELFF. The CDR3 DNA reads TGCGCCAGCAGCCCCGCAGGGAACACCGGGGAGCTGTTTTTT.